Included here is one T cell receptor beta chain sequence, with context. Repertoires were generated with immunoSEQ multiplex PCR, while TCRdb's copy carries only in-frame clones and drops some. The sample lists some 15,000 clones, roughly 80% occurring once. This entry is derived from a study of tumor-infiltrating lymphocytes in localized non-small cell lung cancer. The ends lost 2 bases at V and 6 bases at J; junction bases unmatched: 8. This CDR3 comprises 15 residues. Germline loops: CDR1 MNHEY, CDR2 SVGAGI. The sequencing input was lung tumor tissue. The chain combines TRBV6-5 with TRBJ2-7; 9 nucleotides agree with TRBD1. The TCR sequence derives from a human donor with non-small cell lung cancer. CDR3 protein: CASSYPNRGPGEQYF. For the CDR3, the DNA is TGTGCCAGCAGTTACCCGAACAGGGGGCCGGGCGAGCAGTACTTC.